This TCR beta chain emerged from a study of blood T cell repertoires in COVID-19. This table comes from immunoSEQ multiplex PCR, and its TCRdb copy is limited to in-frame clones, with some not included. The repertoire holds some 150,000 clones, with 80% to 90% as singletons. CDR1 and CDR2 (germline): LNHDA, SQIVND (reference sequence). The CDR3 totals 13 residues. V lost 8 bases to trimming and J lost 5 bases; unmatched junction nucleotides: 8. The sample was peripheral blood. This TCR was recovered from a woman in her forties or fifties in a cohort sampled during active or convalescent COVID-19. This chain connects TRBV19 to TRBJ2-7; TRBD2 aligns across 8 bases. Here the CDR3 reads CASGGIAGHEQYF. In nucleotides, the CDR3 is TGTGCCAGTGGGGGGATAGCGGGGCACGAGCAGTACTTC.